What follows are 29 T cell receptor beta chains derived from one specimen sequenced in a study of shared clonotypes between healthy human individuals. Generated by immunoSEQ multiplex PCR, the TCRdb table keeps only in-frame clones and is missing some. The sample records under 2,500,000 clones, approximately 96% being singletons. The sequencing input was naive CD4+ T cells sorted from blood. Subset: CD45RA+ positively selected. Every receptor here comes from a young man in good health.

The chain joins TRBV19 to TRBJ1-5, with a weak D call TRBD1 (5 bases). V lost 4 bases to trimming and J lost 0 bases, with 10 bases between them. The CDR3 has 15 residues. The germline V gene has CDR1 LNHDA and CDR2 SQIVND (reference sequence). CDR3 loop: CASSTDRLSNQPQHF. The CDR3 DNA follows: TGTGCCAGTAGTACCGACAGACTTAGCAATCAGCCCCAGCATTTT. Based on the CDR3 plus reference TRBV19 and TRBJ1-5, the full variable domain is DGGITQSPKYLFRKEGQNVTLSCEQNLNHDAMYWYRQDPGQGLRLIYYSQIVNDFQKGDIAEGYSVSREKKESFPLTVTSAQKNPTAFYLCASSTDRLSNQPQHFGDGTRLSIL.

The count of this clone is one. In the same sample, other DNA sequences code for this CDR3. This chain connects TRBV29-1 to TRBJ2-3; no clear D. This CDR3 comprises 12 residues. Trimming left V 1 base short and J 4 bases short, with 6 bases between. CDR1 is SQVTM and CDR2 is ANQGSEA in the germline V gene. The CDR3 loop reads CSVEGSADTQYF. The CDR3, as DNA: TGCAGCGTTGAAGGGTCTGCAGATACGCAGTATTTT.

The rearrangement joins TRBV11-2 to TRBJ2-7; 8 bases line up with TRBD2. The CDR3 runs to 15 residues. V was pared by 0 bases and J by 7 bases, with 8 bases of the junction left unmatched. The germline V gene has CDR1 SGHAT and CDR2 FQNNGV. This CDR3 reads CASSLDGTRLGEQYF. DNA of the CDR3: TGTGCCAGCAGCTTAGACGGGACTAGACTAGGGGAGCAGTACTTC.

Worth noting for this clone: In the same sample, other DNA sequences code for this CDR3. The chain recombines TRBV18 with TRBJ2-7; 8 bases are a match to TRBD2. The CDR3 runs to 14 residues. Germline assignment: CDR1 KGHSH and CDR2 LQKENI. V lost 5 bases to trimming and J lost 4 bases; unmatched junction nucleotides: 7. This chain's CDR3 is CASSSGGGQYEQYF. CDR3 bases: TGTGCCAGCTCATCTGGCGGGGGGCAATACGAGCAGTACTTC.

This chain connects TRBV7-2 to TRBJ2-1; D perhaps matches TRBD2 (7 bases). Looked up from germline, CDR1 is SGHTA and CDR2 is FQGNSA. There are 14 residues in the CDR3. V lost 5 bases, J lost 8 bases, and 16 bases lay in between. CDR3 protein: CASSLRGGKDEQFF. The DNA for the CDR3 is TGTGCCAGCAGCCTGAGGGGGGGTAAAGATGAGCAGTTCTTC.

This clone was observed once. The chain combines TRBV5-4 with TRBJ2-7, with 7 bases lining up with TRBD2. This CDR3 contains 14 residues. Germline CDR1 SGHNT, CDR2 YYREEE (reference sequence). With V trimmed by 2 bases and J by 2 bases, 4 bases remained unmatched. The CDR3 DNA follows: TGTGCCAGCAGCTTAACTAGCGACGCCTACGAGCAGTACTTC. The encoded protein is CASSLTSDAYEQYF.

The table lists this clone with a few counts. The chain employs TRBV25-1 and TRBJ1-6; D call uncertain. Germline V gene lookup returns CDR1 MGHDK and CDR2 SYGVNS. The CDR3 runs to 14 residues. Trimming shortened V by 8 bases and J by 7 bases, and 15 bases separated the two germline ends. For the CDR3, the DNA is TGTGCCAGCGGGTCTTTCGAGCCCAATTCACCCCTCCACTTT. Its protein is CASGSFEPNSPLHF.

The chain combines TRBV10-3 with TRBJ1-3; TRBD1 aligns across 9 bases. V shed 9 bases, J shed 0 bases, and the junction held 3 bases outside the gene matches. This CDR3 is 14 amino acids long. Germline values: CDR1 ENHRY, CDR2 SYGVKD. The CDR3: CAITQGASGNTIYF. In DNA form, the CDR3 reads TGTGCCATAACACAGGGGGCCTCTGGAAACACCATATATTTT.

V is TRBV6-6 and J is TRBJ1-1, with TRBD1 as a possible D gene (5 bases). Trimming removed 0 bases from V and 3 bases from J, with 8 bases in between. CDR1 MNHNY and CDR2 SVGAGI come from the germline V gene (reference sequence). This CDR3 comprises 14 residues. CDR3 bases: TGTGCCAGCAGTTACTCCTGGGGGGACACTGAAGCTTTCTTT. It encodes CASSYSWGDTEAFF.

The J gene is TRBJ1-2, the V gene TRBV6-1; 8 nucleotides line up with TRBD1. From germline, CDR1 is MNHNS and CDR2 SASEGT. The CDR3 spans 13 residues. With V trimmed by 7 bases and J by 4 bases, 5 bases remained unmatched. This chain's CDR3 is CASKGQEGYGYTF. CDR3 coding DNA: TGTGCCAGCAAGGGACAGGAGGGCTATGGCTACACCTTC.

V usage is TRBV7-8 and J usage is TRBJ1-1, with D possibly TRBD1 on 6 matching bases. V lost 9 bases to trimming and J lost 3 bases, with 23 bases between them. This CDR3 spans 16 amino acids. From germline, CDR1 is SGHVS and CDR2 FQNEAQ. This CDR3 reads CASSPFSDSPDTEAFF. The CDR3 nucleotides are TGTGCCAGTTCTCCGTTTTCGGACAGCCCTGACACTGAAGCTTTCTTT.

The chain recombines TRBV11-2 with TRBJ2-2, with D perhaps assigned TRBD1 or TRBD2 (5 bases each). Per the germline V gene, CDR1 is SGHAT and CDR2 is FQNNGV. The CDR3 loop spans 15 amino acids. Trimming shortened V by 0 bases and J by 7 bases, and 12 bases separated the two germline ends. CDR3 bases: TGTGCCAGCAGCTTAGACTTACGGGGCCACGGGGAGCTGTTTTTT. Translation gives CASSLDLRGHGELFF.

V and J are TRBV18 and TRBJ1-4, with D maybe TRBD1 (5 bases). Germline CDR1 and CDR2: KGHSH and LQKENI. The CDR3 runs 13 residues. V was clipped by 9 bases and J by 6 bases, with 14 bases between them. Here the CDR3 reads CASSGPRDEKLFF. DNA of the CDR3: TGTGCCAGTTCGGGGCCCCGGGATGAAAAACTGTTTTTT.

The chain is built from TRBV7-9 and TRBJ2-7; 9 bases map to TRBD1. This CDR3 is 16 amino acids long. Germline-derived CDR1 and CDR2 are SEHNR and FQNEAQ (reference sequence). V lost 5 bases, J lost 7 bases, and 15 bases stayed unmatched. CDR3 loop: CASSPDPGTGTWEQYF. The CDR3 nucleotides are TGTGCCAGCAGCCCCGACCCGGGGACAGGGACTTGGGAGCAGTACTTC.

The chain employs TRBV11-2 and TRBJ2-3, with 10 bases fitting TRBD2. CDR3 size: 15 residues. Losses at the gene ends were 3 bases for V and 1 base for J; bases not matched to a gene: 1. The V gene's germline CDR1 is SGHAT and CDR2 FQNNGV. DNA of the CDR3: TGTGCCAGCAGCTTGAGCGGGGGGGGCACAGATACGCAGTATTTT. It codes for CASSLSGGGTDTQYF.

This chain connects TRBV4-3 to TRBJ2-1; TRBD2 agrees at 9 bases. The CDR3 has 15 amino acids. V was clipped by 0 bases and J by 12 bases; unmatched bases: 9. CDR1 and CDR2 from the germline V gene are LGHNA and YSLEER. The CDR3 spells CASSQEMAGGIRQFF. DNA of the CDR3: TGCGCCAGCAGCCAAGAAATGGCGGGAGGGATCAGGCAGTTCTTC.

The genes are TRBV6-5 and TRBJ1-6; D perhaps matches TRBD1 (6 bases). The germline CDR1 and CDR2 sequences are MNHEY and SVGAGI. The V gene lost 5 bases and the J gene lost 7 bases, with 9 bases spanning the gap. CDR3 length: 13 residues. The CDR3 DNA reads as TGTGCCAGCAGTGATACAGGGAATTCACCCCTCCACTTT. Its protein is CASSDTGNSPLHF.

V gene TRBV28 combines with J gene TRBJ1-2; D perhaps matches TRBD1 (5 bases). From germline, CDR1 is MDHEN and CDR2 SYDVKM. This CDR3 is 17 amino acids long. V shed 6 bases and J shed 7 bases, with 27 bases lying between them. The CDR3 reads CASSQPRQWQGGGGYTF. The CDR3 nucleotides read TGTGCCAGCAGCCAACCTCGGCAATGGCAGGGCGGGGGTGGCTACACCTTC.

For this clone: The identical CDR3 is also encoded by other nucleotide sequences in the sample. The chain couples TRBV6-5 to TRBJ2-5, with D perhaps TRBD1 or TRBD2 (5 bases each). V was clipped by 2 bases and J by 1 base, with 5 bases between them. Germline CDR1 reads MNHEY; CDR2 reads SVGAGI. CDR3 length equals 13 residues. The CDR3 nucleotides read TGTGCCAGCAGTTACGGGGGCCAAGAGACCCAGTACTTC. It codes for CASSYGGQETQYF.

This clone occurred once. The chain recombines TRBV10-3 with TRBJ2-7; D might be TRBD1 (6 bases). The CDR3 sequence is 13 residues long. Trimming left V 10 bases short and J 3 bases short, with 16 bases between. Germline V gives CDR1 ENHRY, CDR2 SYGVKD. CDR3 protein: CATQWGTNYEQYF. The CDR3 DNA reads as TGTGCCACCCAGTGGGGGACAAACTACGAGCAGTACTTC.

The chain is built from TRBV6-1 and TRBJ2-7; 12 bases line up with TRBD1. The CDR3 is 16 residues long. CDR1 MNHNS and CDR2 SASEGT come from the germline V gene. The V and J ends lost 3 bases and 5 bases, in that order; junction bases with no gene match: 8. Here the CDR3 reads CASSDGTGGARNEQYF. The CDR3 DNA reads TGTGCCAGCAGTGACGGGACAGGGGGCGCGAGGAACGAGCAGTACTTC.

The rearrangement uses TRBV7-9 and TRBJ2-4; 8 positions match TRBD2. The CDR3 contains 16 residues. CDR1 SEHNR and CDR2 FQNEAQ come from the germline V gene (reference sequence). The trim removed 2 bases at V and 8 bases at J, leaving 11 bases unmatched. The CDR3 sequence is CASSLSLGRALHIQYF. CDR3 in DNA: TGTGCCAGCAGCTTAAGCCTCGGGAGGGCCTTACACATTCAGTACTTC.

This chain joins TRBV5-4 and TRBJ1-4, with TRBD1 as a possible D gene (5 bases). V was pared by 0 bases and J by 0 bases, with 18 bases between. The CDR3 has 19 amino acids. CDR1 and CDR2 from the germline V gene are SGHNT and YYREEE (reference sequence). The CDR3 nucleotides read TGTGCCAGCAGCTTGGCCATACACAGGTCCAAGGCAACTAATGAAAAACTGTTTTTT. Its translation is CASSLAIHRSKATNEKLFF.

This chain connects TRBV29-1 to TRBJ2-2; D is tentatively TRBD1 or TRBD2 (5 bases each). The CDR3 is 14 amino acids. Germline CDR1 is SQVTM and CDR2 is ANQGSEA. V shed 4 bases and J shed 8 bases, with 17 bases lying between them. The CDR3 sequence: CSVVADDGAGELFF. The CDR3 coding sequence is TGCAGCGTTGTTGCGGATGACGGGGCGGGGGAGCTGTTTTTT.

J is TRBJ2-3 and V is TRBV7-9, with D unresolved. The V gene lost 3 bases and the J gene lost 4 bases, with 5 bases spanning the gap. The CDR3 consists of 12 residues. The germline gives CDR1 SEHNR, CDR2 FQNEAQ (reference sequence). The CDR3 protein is CASSFRSDTQYF. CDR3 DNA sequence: TGTGCCAGCAGCTTCCGGTCAGATACGCAGTATTTT.

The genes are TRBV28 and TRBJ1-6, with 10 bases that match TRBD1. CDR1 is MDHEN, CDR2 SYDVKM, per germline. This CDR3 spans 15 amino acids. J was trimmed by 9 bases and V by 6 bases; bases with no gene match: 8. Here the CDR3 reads CASSPPGQGSSPLHF. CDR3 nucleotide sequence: TGTGCCAGCAGCCCCCCGGGACAGGGGAGTTCACCCCTCCACTTT.

The CDR3 sequence is CASSLPTGGAYNEQFF. The CDR3 nucleotides are TGTGCCAGCTCTCTCCCGACAGGGGGCGCCTACAATGAGCAGTTCTTC. This rearrangement joins TRBV18 to TRBJ2-1; 10 positions match TRBD1. CDR3 length: 16 residues. Germline assignment: CDR1 KGHSH and CDR2 LQKENI. With 6 bases clipped from V and 2 bases from J, the junction kept 7 bases outside the gene matches. The whole variable domain, filled in from reference TRBV18 and TRBJ2-1, reads NAGVMQNPRHLVRRRGQEARLRCSPMKGHSHVYWYRQLPEEGLKFMVYLQKENIIDESGMPKERFSAEFPKEGPSILRIQQVVRGDSAAYFCASSLPTGGAYNEQFFGPGTRLTVL.

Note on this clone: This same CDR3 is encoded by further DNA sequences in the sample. In nucleotides, the CDR3 is TGTGCCAGCAGTTTACGGCAGGGTGGGCCCTACGAGCAGTACTTC. It translates to CASSLRQGGPYEQYF. The chain recombines TRBV27 with TRBJ2-7; D is perhaps TRBD1 (5 bases). Germline CDR1 MNHEY, CDR2 SMNVEV (reference sequence). V was pared by 2 bases and J by 2 bases, with 13 bases between. The CDR3 runs 15 residues.

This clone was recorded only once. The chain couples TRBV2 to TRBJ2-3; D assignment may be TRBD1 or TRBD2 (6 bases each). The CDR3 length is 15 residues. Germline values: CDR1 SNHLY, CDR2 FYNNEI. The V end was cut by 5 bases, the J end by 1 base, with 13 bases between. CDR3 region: CASSPGGPRTDTQYF. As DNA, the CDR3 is TGTGCCAGCAGTCCCGGGGGCCCACGCACAGATACGCAGTATTTT.